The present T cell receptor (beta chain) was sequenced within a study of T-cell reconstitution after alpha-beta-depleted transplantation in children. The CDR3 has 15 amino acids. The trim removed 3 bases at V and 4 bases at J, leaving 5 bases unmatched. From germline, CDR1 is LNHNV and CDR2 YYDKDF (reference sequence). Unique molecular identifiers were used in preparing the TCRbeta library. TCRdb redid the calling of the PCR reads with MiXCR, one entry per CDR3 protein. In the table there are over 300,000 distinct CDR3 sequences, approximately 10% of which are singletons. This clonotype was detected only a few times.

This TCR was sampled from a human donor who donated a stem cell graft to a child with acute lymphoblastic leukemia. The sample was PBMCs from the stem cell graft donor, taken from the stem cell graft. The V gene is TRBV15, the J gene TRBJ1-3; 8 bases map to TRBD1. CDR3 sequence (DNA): TGTGCCACCAGCAGGGACAGGGTGGAGGGAAACACCATATATTTT. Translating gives CATSRDRVEGNTIYF.